This entry concerns a single T cell receptor (beta chain). Its antigen remains unidentified. The entry originates in a study of cytomegalovirus exposure and HLA in healthy donors. V lost 4 bases, J lost 2 bases, and 12 bases stayed unmatched. This CDR3 spans 17 amino acids. The V gene's germline CDR1 is SGDLS and CDR2 YYNGEE. Points from the study as a whole: The classifier reportedly diagnosed cytomegalovirus status with high sensitivity and specificity.

Assay: immunoSEQ multiplex PCR; the TCRdb copy retains only in-frame clones and omits some. There are 55,000 to 75,000 clones in the sample; 96% occur only once, and approximately 1.2% lies in the top ten. The sequence came from a woman between 18 and 29 years old in good health and CMV-seronegative. V usage is TRBV9 and J usage is TRBJ2-5; 9 bases are a match to TRBD1. Sequences were obtained from PBMCs. The DNA for the CDR3 is TGTGCCAGCAGCCCGGGGGACAGGGTTTTGGGGCAAGAGACCCAGTACTTC. This translates into CASSPGDRVLGQETQYF. The variable domain in full, completed from reference TRBV9 and TRBJ2-5, reads DSGVTQTPKHLITATGQRVTLRCSPRSGDLSVYWYQQSLDQGLQFLIQYYNGEERAKGNILERFSAQQFPDLHSELNLSSLELGDSALYFCASSPGDRVLGQETQYFGPGTRLLVL.